This T cell receptor (beta chain) came from a study of human CD8 memory T cell subsets. CDR3 length: 14 residues. Looked up from germline, CDR1 is MNHEY and CDR2 is SVGEGT. The PBMC came from buffy coats of healthy donors. It was negative magnetic separation that enriched the total CD8+ T cells. Libraries targeted TCR beta using 5' RACE with UMIs. After re-calling the 5' RACE reads, TCRdb lists one entry per CDR3 protein, DNA absent. The table for this sample gives 9,500 to 15,000 distinct CDR3 sequences. The sample was CD8+ T cells from PBMCs. V is TRBV6-2 or TRBV6-3 and J is TRBJ1-1; there is no DNA to check the TCRdb D call of TRBD1. This TCR was recovered from a human donor in good health. CDR3 loop: CASSYPLHRGEAFF.